This TCR beta chain is from a study of long-term antiretroviral therapy in people with HIV. General study results and limits: Pre-ART expanded clones dominated the repertoire at every time point.

On this clone itself: The antigen is unknown.

Donors needed at least one pre-ART PBMC sample plus at least two post-ART samples. DNA was extracted from around 1-10 million thawed cryopreserved PBMC. This was the immunoSEQ v3.0 assay at survey level. Sequencing had a target that covered about 35,000-55,000 T-cell genomes per sample. Produced via immunoSEQ multiplex PCR; TCRdb's table is partial and in-frame only. The sample yields 25,000 to 35,000 clones, around 78% seen once. The CDR3 contains 14 residues. V lost 1 base and J lost 3; bases outside the gene matches: 0. The germline V gene has CDR1 SGHAT and CDR2 FQNNGV. The rearrangement uses TRBV11-2 and TRBJ2-7; 10 bases match TRBD2. The sequencing used unsorted PBMCs, collected 3.1 years after starting antiretroviral therapy. The sequence came from a woman aged 45-65 years with HIV. The CDR3 sequence: CASSLVAGGYEQYV. CDR3 DNA: TGTGCCAGCAGCTTAGTAGCGGGGGGCTACGAGCAGTACGTC.